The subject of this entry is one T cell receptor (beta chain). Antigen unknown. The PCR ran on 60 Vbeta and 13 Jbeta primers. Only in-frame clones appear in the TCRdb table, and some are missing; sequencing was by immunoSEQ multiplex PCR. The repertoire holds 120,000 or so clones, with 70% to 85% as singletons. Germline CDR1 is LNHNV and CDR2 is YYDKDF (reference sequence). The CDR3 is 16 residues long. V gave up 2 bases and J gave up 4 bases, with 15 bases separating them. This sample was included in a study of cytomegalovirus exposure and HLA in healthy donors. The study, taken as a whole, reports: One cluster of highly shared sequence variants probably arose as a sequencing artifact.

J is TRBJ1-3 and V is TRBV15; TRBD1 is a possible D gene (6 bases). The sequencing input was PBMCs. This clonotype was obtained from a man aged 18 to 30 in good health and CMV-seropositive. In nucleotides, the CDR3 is TGTGCCACCAGCAGATACAGGGAAAGCTTAGGAAACACCATATATTTT. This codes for CATSRYRESLGNTIYF.